This entry describes one TCR beta chain. What it recognizes is unknown. This record belongs to a study of beta chain features in type 1 diabetes. The study reverse transcribed the entire isolated RNA, so it sequenced expressed TCRB transcripts. The assay was immunoSEQ multiplex PCR, and TCRdb's table has in-frame clones only and misses some. The table lists approximately 150,000 clones, less than 9.5% of them singletons, with about 2.1% in the top ten. The CDR3 has 15 residues. The germline V gene encodes CDR1 SEHNR and CDR2 FQNEAQ (reference sequence). Trimming took off 4 bases at V and 4 bases at J, with 16 bases between the two ends. Sorting that relied on CD45RO/CCR7/CD25/CD127/CD95/CD27 yielded CD4+ naive, central memory, regulatory and stem cell-like memory cells. Overall study findings and caveats: There were fewer insertions and more deletions at the VDJ junctions of type 1 diabetes patients. In cDNA sequencing, cells with high TCR expression could be over-represented.

Sample: central memory CD4+ T cells from blood. The receptor comes from a woman younger than 35 in good health. V is TRBV7-9 and J is TRBJ1-1, with D tentatively TRBD1 (6 bases). The CDR3 bases are TGTGCCAGCAGCTCTGTCAGGGGAATGTTCACTGAAGCTTTCTTT. Translating it yields CASSSVRGMFTEAFF.